The sequence of this T cell receptor (beta chain) was determined in a study of B cell selection in AIRE deficiency. Overall study results and limits: Patient Tconv cells held about 31% of Treg sequences shared by healthy donors. Only about 9.3% of 3,500 to 4,500 shared Treg sequences were patient-specific; 31.6% healthy-specific. Shorter CDR3s marked shared Treg sequences, biased toward few non-templated insertions.

Points on this clone: The antigen is not known.

The protocol was immunoSEQ multiplex PCR, while the TCRdb copy is restricted to in-frame clones and leaves out a portion. The data contain about 24,000 clones, 90% to 97% of them singletons. The sorted conventional CD4 T cells were gated as CD4+CD127+. Germline assignment: CDR1 SNHLY and CDR2 FYNNEI. Trimming removed 3 bases at V and 1 base at J, with 15 bases between. The CDR3 length is 16 residues. This TCR was sampled from a human donor in good health. Sequenced material: CD4+CD127+ conventional T cells sorted from PBMCs. The chain recombines TRBV2 with TRBJ1-2; TRBD1 is a possible D gene (5 bases). As DNA, the CDR3 is TGTGCCAGCAGTGAGGCGGCAGGGTTTTATAACTATGGCTACACCTTC. This encodes CASSEAAGFYNYGYTF. Combining the CDR3 with reference TRBV2 and TRBJ1-2 gives the whole variable domain EPEVTQTPSHQVTQMGQEVILRCVPISNHLYFYWYRQILGQKVEFLVSFYNNEISEKSEIFDDQFSVERPDGSNFTLKIRSTKLEDSAMYFCASSEAAGFYNYGYTFGSGTRLTVV.